This T cell receptor (beta chain) is from a study of blood T cell repertoires in COVID-19. At the level of the study: T cells, B-cell-depleted T cells, or PBMCs supplied cDNA or gDNA.

Per the authors' pipeline: Researchers report that nucleated cell counts were estimated from reference gene primer amplification. The data were produced by immunoSEQ multiplex PCR, yet TCRdb's version contains in-frame clones alone and is incomplete. The V and J calls and clone size were taken over from that table, and D and trimming were inferred from the DNA. The sample gives under 500,000 clones, 70% to 90% of which show up once; approximately 2% is in the top ten. Living in under 30 US areas, the participants were between 18 and 89 years of age. The ends were cut back, 7 bases at V and 1 base at J, with 10 bases in the middle. Germline values: CDR1 MNHEY, CDR2 SVGAGI. The CDR3 spans 14 residues.

Input material: PBMCs or T cells enriched from blood (not recorded which). The origin of this receptor is a woman younger than 35 with acute COVID-19. V and J are TRBV6-5 and TRBJ1-4; D remains unclear. The CDR3 bases are TGTGCCAGCAAACCAGGTTTAACTAATGAAAAACTGTTTTTT. This encodes CASKPGLTNEKLFF.